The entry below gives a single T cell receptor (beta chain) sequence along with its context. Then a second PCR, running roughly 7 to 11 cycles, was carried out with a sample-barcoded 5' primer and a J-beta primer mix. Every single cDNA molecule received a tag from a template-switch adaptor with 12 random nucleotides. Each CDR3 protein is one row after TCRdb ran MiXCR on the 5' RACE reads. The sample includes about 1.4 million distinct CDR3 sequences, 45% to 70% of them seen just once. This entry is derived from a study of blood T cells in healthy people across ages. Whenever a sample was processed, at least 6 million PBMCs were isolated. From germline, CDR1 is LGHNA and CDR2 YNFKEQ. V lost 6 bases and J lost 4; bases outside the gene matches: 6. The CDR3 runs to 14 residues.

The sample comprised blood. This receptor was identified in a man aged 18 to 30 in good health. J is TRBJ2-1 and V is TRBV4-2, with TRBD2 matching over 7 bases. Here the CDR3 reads CASSDGTKYNEQFF. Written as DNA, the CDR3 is TGTGCCAGCAGTGACGGGACTAAGTACAATGAGCAGTTCTTC.